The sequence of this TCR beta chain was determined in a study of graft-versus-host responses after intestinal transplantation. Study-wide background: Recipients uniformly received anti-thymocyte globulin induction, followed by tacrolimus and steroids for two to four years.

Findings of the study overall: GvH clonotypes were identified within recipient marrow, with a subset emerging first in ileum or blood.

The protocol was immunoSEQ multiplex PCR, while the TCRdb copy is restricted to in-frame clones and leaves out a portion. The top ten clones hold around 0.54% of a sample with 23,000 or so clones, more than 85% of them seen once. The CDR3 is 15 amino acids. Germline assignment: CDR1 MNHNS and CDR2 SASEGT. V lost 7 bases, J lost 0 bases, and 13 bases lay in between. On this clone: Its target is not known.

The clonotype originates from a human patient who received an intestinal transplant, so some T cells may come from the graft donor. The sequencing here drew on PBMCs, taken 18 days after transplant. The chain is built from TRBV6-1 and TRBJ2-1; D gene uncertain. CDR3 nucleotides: TGTGCCAGCACAGAGACTCCCAGCTCCTACAATGAGCAGTTCTTC. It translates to CASTETPSSYNEQFF.